A selection of T cell receptor beta chains follows, all from one sample in a study of CD8 T cells in Susac syndrome. TCRdb itself ran the immunoSEQ multiplex PCR reads through MiXCR, one entry per CDR3 protein. The table has 150,000 to 200,000 distinct CDR3 sequences, roughly 95% seen once. Sequenced sample: CD4+ T cells from PBMCs. These receptors came from a human donor with Susac syndrome. The CDR3 runs from the conserved cysteine through the conserved F or W. The D gene is left open where the match is weak.

d_call j_call v_call cdr3_nt cdr3_aa
TRBD2 TRBJ2-1 TRBV29-1 TGCAGCGTTAGGGAGGGCGGGAAAACTGAGCAGTTCTTC CSVREGGKTEQFF
- TRBJ1-1 TRBV20-1 TGCAGTGCTAGAGCTGCTGGGTTTGTCACTGAAGCTTTCTTT CSARAAGFVTEAFF
- TRBJ1-4 TRBV7-8 TGTGCCAGCAGCTTACAAGGGAGAACGGAAGAAAAACTGTTTTTT CASSLQGRTEEKLFF
TRBD1 TRBJ1-1 TRBV6-5 TGTGCCAGCAGTTACCGGACAGGGAACACTGAAGCTTTCTTT CASSYRTGNTEAFF
TRBD2 TRBJ2-3 TRBV7-2 TGTGCCAGCAGCTTCCCGGGGGGGGACACAGATACGCAGTATTTT CASSFPGGDTDTQYF
- TRBJ1-2 TRBV3-1 TGTGCCAGCAGCCAAGGGGGCCCGAACTATGGCTACACCTTC CASSQGGPNYGYTF
- TRBJ2-1 TRBV14 TGTGCCAGCAGCCAAGTGCAGGGGAGGGGGAATGAGCAGTTCTTC CASSQVQGRGNEQFF
- TRBJ2-1 TRBV5-1 TGCGCCAGCAGCACAGGACAGCTTCTCTCCTACAATGAGCAGTTCTTC CASSTGQLLSYNEQFF
- TRBJ2-1 TRBV20-1 TGCAGTGCTAGCCAAGTCGGGAGCTGGCAGTTCTTC CSASQVGSWQFF
- TRBJ2-4 TRBV6-5 TGTGCCAGCAGTTACTCGCTCCCGGGGGTGTCCAAAAACATTCAGTACTTC CASSYSLPGVSKNIQYF
- TRBJ2-1 TRBV29-1 TGCTCGGTTGGCGGGACAGAGCAGTTCTTC CSVGGTEQFF
- TRBJ1-1 TRBV28 TGTGCCAGCAGTTCCCGACTATTGAACACTGAAGCTTTCTTT CASSSRLLNTEAFF
- TRBJ1-2 TRBV6-1 TGTGCCAGCCGCTTGGGCAGCTATGGCTACACCTTC CASRLGSYGYTF
- TRBJ2-5 TRBV12-3/TRBV12-4 TGTGCCAGCAGCACGCCCGGGGGCGAGACCCAGTACTTC CASSTPGGETQYF
TRBD1 TRBJ2-6 TRBV2 TGTGCCAGCAGTTCGGACAGGGCTGGGGCCAACGTCCTGACTTTC CASSSDRAGANVLTF
TRBD2 TRBJ2-3 TRBV20-1 TGCAGTGCTTTGCCCCTAGCGGGTCCTAGCACAGATACGCAGTATTTT CSALPLAGPSTDTQYF